The clone carrying this T cell receptor beta chain was picked up a small number of times. The antigen remains unidentified. One entry per CDR3 protein, called by TCRdb with MiXCR from the reads. Of about 110,000 distinct CDR3 sequences in the sample, over 9% were seen once. The entry originates in a study of T cell repertoires in cytomegalovirus infection. The CDR3 has 14 amino acids. The V and J ends lost 5 bases and 4 bases respectively, with 9 bases between them. CDR1 SGHNT and CDR2 YENEEA come from the germline V gene. This chain links TRBV11-3 with TRBJ1-6, with TRBD1 as a possible D gene (5 bases). Sequenced input: PBMCs, sequenced either directly or after in vitro stimulation (not recorded which). The source is a human donor in good health (CMV status not recorded). Some clones in this sample may be carry-over from other donors' samples. Here the CDR3 reads CASSPGPYNSPLHF. The CDR3 DNA sequence: TGTGCCAGCAGCCCGGGACCTTATAATTCACCCCTCCACTTT.